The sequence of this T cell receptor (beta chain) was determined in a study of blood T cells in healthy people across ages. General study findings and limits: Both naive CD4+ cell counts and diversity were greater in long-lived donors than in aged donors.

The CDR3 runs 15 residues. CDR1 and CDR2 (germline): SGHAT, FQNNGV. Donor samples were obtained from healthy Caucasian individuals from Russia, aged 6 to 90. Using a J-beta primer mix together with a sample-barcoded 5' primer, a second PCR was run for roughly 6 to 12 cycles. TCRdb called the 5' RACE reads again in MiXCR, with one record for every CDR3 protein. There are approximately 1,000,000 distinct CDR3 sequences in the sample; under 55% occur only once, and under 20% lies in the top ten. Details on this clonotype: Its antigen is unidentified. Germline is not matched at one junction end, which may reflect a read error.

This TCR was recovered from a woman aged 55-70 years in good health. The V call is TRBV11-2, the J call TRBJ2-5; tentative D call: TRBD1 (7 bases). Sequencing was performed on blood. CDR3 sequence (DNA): TGCGCCAGCAGCTCGGGAGAGGGGGCTTCGGGGACCCAGTACTTC. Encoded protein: CASSSGEGASGTQYF.